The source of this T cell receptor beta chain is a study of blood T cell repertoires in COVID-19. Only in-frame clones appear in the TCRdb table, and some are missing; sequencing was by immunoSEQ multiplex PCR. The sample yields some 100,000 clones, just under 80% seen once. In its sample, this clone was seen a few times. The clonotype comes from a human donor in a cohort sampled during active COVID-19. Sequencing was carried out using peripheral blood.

The CDR3 loop reads CASMQTGVFPGANVLTF. DNA of the CDR3: TGTGCCAGTATGCAGACAGGGGTCTTTCCTGGGGCCAACGTCCTGACTTTC. V and J are TRBV19 and TRBJ2-6; 8 bases fit TRBD1. CDR1 LNHDA and CDR2 SQIVND come from the germline V gene (reference sequence). J was trimmed by 2 bases and V by 7 bases; bases with no gene match: 10. The CDR3 has 17 amino acids. The whole variable domain, filled in from reference TRBV19 and TRBJ2-6, reads DGGITQSPKYLFRKEGQNVTLSCEQNLNHDAMYWYRQDPGQGLRLIYYSQIVNDFQKGDIAEGYSVSREKKESFPLTVTSAQKNPTAFYLCASMQTGVFPGANVLTFGAGSRLTVL.